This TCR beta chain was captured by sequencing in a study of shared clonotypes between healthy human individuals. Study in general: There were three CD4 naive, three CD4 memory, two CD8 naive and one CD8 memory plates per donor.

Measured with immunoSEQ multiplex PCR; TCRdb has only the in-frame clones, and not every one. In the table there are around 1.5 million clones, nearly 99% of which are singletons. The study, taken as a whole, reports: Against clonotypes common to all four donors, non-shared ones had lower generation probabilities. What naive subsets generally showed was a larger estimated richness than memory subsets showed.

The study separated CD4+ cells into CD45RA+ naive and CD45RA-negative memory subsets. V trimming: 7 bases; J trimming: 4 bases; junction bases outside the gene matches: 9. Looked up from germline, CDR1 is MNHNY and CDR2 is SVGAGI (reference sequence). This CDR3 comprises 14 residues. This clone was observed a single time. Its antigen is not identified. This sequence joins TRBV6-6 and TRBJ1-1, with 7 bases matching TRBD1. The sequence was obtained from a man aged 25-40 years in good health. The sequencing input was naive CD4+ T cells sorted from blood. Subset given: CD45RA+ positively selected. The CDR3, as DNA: TGTGCCAGCACATACGACAGGGACGTCACTGAAGCTTTCTTT. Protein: CASTYDRDVTEAFF.